A selection of T cell receptor beta chains follows, all from one sample in a study of Graves' ophthalmopathy and Graves' hyperthyroidism. TCRdb re-called the multiplex PCR reads with MiXCR, one entry per CDR3 protein. The sample shows around 1.1 million distinct CDR3 sequences, less than 45% of them seen only once. Sequencing used peripheral blood or thyroid tissue (not recorded which). The source of these receptors is an adult man with Graves' hyperthyroidism. Each CDR3 is given with its conserved first and last residue. The D gene is left open where the match is weak.

V gene: TRBV20-1
D gene: TRBD1
J gene: TRBJ2-5
CDR3 protein: CSARGDRGRAHQGTQYF

V gene: TRBV10-3
D gene: NA
J gene: TRBJ2-7
CDR3 protein: CVISLEGGTGGNYEQYF

V gene: TRBV6-2/TRBV6-3
D gene: NA
J gene: TRBJ2-5
CDR3 protein: CASRSTGRQETQYF

V gene: TRBV14
D gene: NA
J gene: TRBJ2-2
CDR3 protein: CASSRSSGRNTGELFF

V gene: TRBV12-3/TRBV12-4
D gene: NA
J gene: TRBJ1-2
CDR3 protein: CASSLRGGSNYGYTF

V gene: TRBV10-3
D gene: NA
J gene: TRBJ1-5
CDR3 protein: CAISSDGRGAEPQHF

V gene: TRBV5-5
D gene: TRBD2
J gene: TRBJ2-7
CDR3 protein: CASSWSGAYEQYF

V gene: TRBV28
D gene: TRBD1
J gene: TRBJ1-1
CDR3 protein: CASSRDRGLNTEAFF

V gene: TRBV29-1
D gene: NA
J gene: TRBJ2-2
CDR3 protein: CSRDTNTGELFF

V gene: TRBV5-8
D gene: NA
J gene: TRBJ2-7
CDR3 protein: CASSPIWTEHTYEQYF

V gene: TRBV28
D gene: TRBD1
J gene: TRBJ1-6
CDR3 protein: CASSHGQAAESPLHF

V gene: TRBV19
D gene: TRBD1
J gene: TRBJ2-7
CDR3 protein: CASSIIPGQGNYEQYF

V gene: TRBV20-1
D gene: NA
J gene: TRBJ2-7
CDR3 protein: CSARDLGIEEQYF

V gene: TRBV28
D gene: NA
J gene: TRBJ2-7
CDR3 protein: CASRRTASSYEQYF

V gene: TRBV20-1
D gene: NA
J gene: TRBJ1-3
CDR3 protein: CSAKFPRSSGNTIYF

V gene: TRBV7-9
D gene: TRBD1
J gene: TRBJ1-2
CDR3 protein: CASSPSDRSLYGYTF

V gene: TRBV7-8
D gene: NA
J gene: TRBJ2-7
CDR3 protein: CASSSRSVGSSLTLSYEQYF

V gene: TRBV9
D gene: NA
J gene: TRBJ1-6
CDR3 protein: CASSPSRHYNSPLHF

V gene: TRBV10-3
D gene: NA
J gene: TRBJ2-7
CDR3 protein: CAISGRGYHEQYF

V gene: TRBV7-9
D gene: NA
J gene: TRBJ1-1
CDR3 protein: CASSLRGVHTEAFF

V gene: TRBV19
D gene: NA
J gene: TRBJ1-1
CDR3 protein: CASSITGRGTEAFF

V gene: TRBV9
D gene: NA
J gene: TRBJ1-2
CDR3 protein: CASTRSDSYGYTF

V gene: TRBV5-1
D gene: NA
J gene: TRBJ2-7
CDR3 protein: CASSGGLRGPTYEQYF

V gene: TRBV15
D gene: TRBD1
J gene: TRBJ1-1
CDR3 protein: CATSRAAQGDTEASF

V gene: TRBV6-6
D gene: NA
J gene: TRBJ2-5
CDR3 protein: CASSYSAEPQDF

V gene: TRBV14
D gene: NA
J gene: TRBJ2-7
CDR3 protein: CASSQITGQPTNQYF

V gene: TRBV2
D gene: NA
J gene: TRBJ1-4
CDR3 protein: CASSEAGKMGEKLFF

V gene: TRBV5-1
D gene: NA
J gene: TRBJ2-7
CDR3 protein: CASSMTDYEQYF

V gene: TRBV6-1
D gene: NA
J gene: TRBJ2-7
CDR3 protein: CASSEGRGPAYEQYF

V gene: TRBV5-6
D gene: NA
J gene: TRBJ2-7
CDR3 protein: CAGSPGDSYEQYF

V gene: TRBV15
D gene: NA
J gene: TRBJ1-1
CDR3 protein: CATSRDRAGRDTEAFF

V gene: TRBV11-2
D gene: NA
J gene: TRBJ2-7
CDR3 protein: CASSLQGWEQYF

V gene: TRBV10-3
D gene: NA
J gene: TRBJ2-3
CDR3 protein: CASSYSGLARATDTQYF

V gene: TRBV12-3/TRBV12-4
D gene: NA
J gene: TRBJ1-4
CDR3 protein: CASSPTGRFNEKLFF

V gene: TRBV5-1
D gene: TRBD1
J gene: TRBJ2-7
CDR3 protein: CASSWGQVKSYEQYF

V gene: TRBV20-1
D gene: TRBD1
J gene: TRBJ2-7
CDR3 protein: CSALTGAVEQYF

V gene: TRBV12-3/TRBV12-4
D gene: NA
J gene: TRBJ2-5
CDR3 protein: CASSFLAGLETQYF

V gene: TRBV30
D gene: TRBD1
J gene: TRBJ2-5
CDR3 protein: CAWKLTGAGETQYF

V gene: TRBV15
D gene: TRBD1
J gene: TRBJ1-2
CDR3 protein: CATSRDRRYGYTF

V gene: TRBV9
D gene: NA
J gene: TRBJ2-2
CDR3 protein: CASNRGTGELSW

V gene: TRBV4-3
D gene: TRBD2
J gene: TRBJ2-5
CDR3 protein: CASSRGGRDQETQYF

V gene: TRBV7-9
D gene: NA
J gene: TRBJ1-4
CDR3 protein: CASSPLLAGGEKLFF

V gene: TRBV10-3
D gene: NA
J gene: TRBJ2-5
CDR3 protein: CAISEGRHQETQYF

V gene: TRBV28
D gene: TRBD1
J gene: TRBJ1-5
CDR3 protein: CASRARGTGTQPQHF

V gene: TRBV6-1
D gene: NA
J gene: TRBJ1-6
CDR3 protein: CASVENSPLHF

V gene: TRBV24-1
D gene: NA
J gene: TRBJ2-5
CDR3 protein: CATSPAGQRYQETQYF

V gene: TRBV2
D gene: NA
J gene: TRBJ1-4
CDR3 protein: CASGLPPLREKLFF

V gene: TRBV7-6
D gene: NA
J gene: TRBJ1-4
CDR3 protein: CASSKDSAWGEKLFF

V gene: TRBV30
D gene: NA
J gene: TRBJ2-5
CDR3 protein: CAWSVWGWETQYF